This TCR beta chain was documented in a study of blood T cell repertoires in COVID-19. Across the study: There were acute and convalescent COVID-19 samples, and they came from the United States, Italy and Spain. T cells, B-cell-depleted T cells, or PBMCs provided the cDNA or gDNA that served as material.

Patients of the Seattle cohort, enrolled during active infection, were followed longitudinally. In the original analysis: Reference gene primers were amplified, and this amplification served to estimate nucleated cell counts. Libraries were prepared by immunoSEQ multiplex PCR; TCRdb keeps only in-frame clonotypes and omits some of them. V, J and clone size derive from that table, while D and trimming were established from the DNA sequence. This sample has approximately 51,000 clones, with about nine tenths found just once. The receptor was isolated from a woman of 80 years or more with COVID-19, enrolled during active disease. Sequences were obtained from peripheral blood.

This chain's CDR3 is CASSLQALRTEAFF. The DNA for the CDR3 is TGCGCCAGCAGCTTACAGGCCCTTAGGACTGAAGCTTTCTTT. The genes are TRBV5-1 and TRBJ1-1, with D tentatively TRBD1 (5 bases). The CDR3 is made up of 14 amino acids. V gave up 2 bases and J gave up 5 bases, with 13 bases separating them. Germline loops: CDR1 SGHRS, CDR2 YFSETQ.